The 23 T cell receptor beta chains below come from one sample, sequenced in a study of OX40 agonist ivuxolimab in advanced cancers. TCRdb's table, derived via immunoSEQ multiplex PCR, lists solely in-frame clones and lacks some. The data contain roughly 48,000 clones, approximately 84% of them singletons. Sample: CD4+ or CD8+ T cells sorted from blood, taken in a trial of the OX40 agonist ivuxolimab. Receptors were obtained from an adult with an advanced solid tumor such as melanoma, head and neck, liver or kidney cancer.

The CDR3 coding sequence is TGCGCCAGCAGCTTGGGTCTAGCGGGAGTAGAGACCCAGTACTTC. It encodes CASSLGLAGVETQYF. This chain links TRBV5-1 with TRBJ2-5; 10 bases match TRBD2. Germline V gives CDR1 SGHRS, CDR2 YFSETQ. The CDR3 contains 15 residues. Trimming took 0 bases from V and 4 from J; bases not matched to a gene: 3.

The chain links TRBV6-1 to TRBJ2-1; 11 bases match TRBD1. Trimming took 6 bases from V and 6 from J; bases not matched to a gene: 1. The germline V gene has CDR1 MNHNS and CDR2 SASEGT. The CDR3 runs 13 residues. CDR3 in DNA: TGTGCCAGCAGGGGGACAGGGGGCAATGAGCAGTTCTTC. Amino acids: CASRGTGGNEQFF.

V is TRBV7-3 and J is TRBJ1-2; D is unclear. The CDR3 contains 14 residues. Germline loops: CDR1 SGHTA, CDR2 FQGTGA. Trimming shortened V by 5 bases and J by 8 bases, and 18 bases separated the two germline ends. CDR3 residues: CASSPNYRDNGYTF. CDR3 nucleotides: TGTGCCAGCAGCCCAAATTATAGAGACAACGGCTACACCTTC.

The chain carries TRBV4-1 and TRBJ2-4; the D gene is possibly TRBD2 (6 bases). Between the trimmed V and J ends, which lost 5 bases and 2 bases, there was a span of 19 bases. The CDR3 totals 17 residues. Per the germline V gene, CDR1 is MGHRA and CDR2 is YSYEKL. The CDR3 here is CASSSHKGGASKNIQYF. CDR3 bases: TGCGCCAGCAGCTCCCACAAGGGCGGGGCGTCCAAAAACATTCAGTACTTC.

CDR3 sequence (DNA): TGTGCCAGCAGCCGAGACAGTTTGGACACAGATACGCAGTATTTT. Translating gives CASSRDSLDTDTQYF. The J gene is TRBJ2-3, the V gene TRBV11-3, with a possible D match to TRBD1 (5 bases). The CDR3 consists of 15 residues. Trimming pared 5 bases from V and 2 bases from J, leaving 14 bases between. Germline assignment: CDR1 SGHNT and CDR2 YENEEA.

V and J are TRBV11-3 and TRBJ2-7, with D tentatively TRBD2 (5 bases). The V gene's germline CDR1 is SGHNT and CDR2 YENEEA. Trimming stripped 1 base from V and 2 bases from J, with 9 bases between. The CDR3 is 14 residues long. The CDR3 nucleotides read TGTGCCAGCAGCTTAGGAGGGATGACCTACGAGCAGTACTTC. Encoded protein: CASSLGGMTYEQYF.

The V gene is TRBV7-3, the J gene TRBJ2-1, with D uncertain. CDR1 and CDR2 from the germline V gene are SGHTA and FQGTGA. Trimming shortened V by 5 bases and J by 5 bases, and 13 bases separated the two germline ends. The CDR3 has 14 residues. CDR3 coding DNA: TGTGCCAGCAGCGGAGCCCCGACCCACAATGAGCAGTTCTTC. This codes for CASSGAPTHNEQFF.

V gene TRBV18 combines with J gene TRBJ2-1; a possible D gene is TRBD1 (5 bases). CDR3 length: 14 amino acids. Germline CDR1 KGHSH, CDR2 LQKENI. The V gene lost 5 bases and the J gene lost 4 bases, with 12 bases spanning the gap. The CDR3 DNA sequence: TGTGCCAGCTCAATGGACAATTATTACAATGAGCAGTTCTTC. Amino acids: CASSMDNYYNEQFF. Filled out from reference TRBV18 and TRBJ2-1, the complete variable domain reads NAGVMQNPRHLVRRRGQEARLRCSPMKGHSHVYWYRQLPEEGLKFMVYLQKENIIDESGMPKERFSAEFPKEGPSILRIQQVVRGDSAAYFCASSMDNYYNEQFFGPGTRLTVL.

This clone has a handful of counts. The V call is TRBV30, the J call TRBJ1-5, with 8 nucleotides matching TRBD1. Germline loops: CDR1 GTSNPN, CDR2 SVGIG (reference sequence). This CDR3 is built from 13 residues. J lost 5 bases, V lost 1 base, and 1 base had no gene match. The CDR3 nucleotides are TGTGCCTGGAGTGCAGGGGGCGATCAGCCCCAGCATTTT. The encoded protein is CAWSAGGDQPQHF.

The J gene is TRBJ2-6, the V gene TRBV7-4; perhaps TRBD1 as D (5 bases). Trimming took off 5 bases at V and 5 bases at J, with 22 bases between the two ends. The CDR3 is 18 residues long. Germline V gene sequence: CDR1 SGHVT, CDR2 SQSDAQ. The CDR3 DNA reads TGTGCCAGCAGCAATCCAGACAGCTCACAAAGTCGGGCCAACGTCCTGACTTTC. Translation gives CASSNPDSSQSRANVLTF.

The V and J genes are TRBV19 and TRBJ2-3, with 11 bases fitting TRBD1. The CDR3 consists of 16 residues. CDR1 and CDR2 (germline): LNHDA, SQIVND (reference sequence). Losses at the gene ends were 4 bases for V and 2 bases for J; bases not matched to a gene: 5. The DNA for the CDR3 is TGTGCCAGTAGTACCGGGACAGGGGGTTACACAGATACGCAGTATTTT. It codes for CASSTGTGGYTDTQYF.

CDR3 in amino acids: CASSDRAGWQYF. The CDR3 coding sequence is TGTGCCAGCAGTGACAGGGCAGGATGGCAGTACTTC. The chain carries TRBV6-1 and TRBJ2-7; tentatively, D is TRBD1 (5 bases). Per germline, CDR1 MNHNS and CDR2 SASEGT. This CDR3 is 12 amino acids long. The V gene lost 3 bases and the J gene lost 9 bases, with 12 bases spanning the gap.

The J gene is TRBJ1-4, the V gene TRBV11-2; tentatively, D is TRBD1 (5 bases). The germline gives CDR1 SGHAT, CDR2 FQNNGV. CDR3 length: 15 amino acids. The ends were cut back, 5 bases at V and 5 bases at J, with 15 bases in the middle. The CDR3 DNA reads TGTGCCAGCAGCCCGGACGGGACGCAGAATGAAAAACTGTTTTTT. Translated, it gives CASSPDGTQNEKLFF.

The rearrangement uses TRBV18 and TRBJ1-3; TRBD1 is a possible D gene (5 bases). Per germline, CDR1 KGHSH and CDR2 LQKENI. The CDR3 consists of 14 residues. Trimming took 0 bases from V and 4 from J, leaving 7 bases between them. DNA for the CDR3: TGTGCCAGCTCACCACCGGGGGACGGAAACACCATATATTTT. Protein product: CASSPPGDGNTIYF.

This chain uses TRBV4-1 with TRBJ2-5; 7 bases match TRBD2. The CDR3 spans 15 residues. Germline CDR1 and CDR2: MGHRA and YSYEKL. The V and J ends lost 2 bases and 5 bases, in that order; junction bases with no gene match: 8. The CDR3 loop reads CASSQPLRGSETQYF. For the CDR3, the DNA is TGCGCCAGCAGCCAACCTCTCCGCGGGAGTGAGACCCAGTACTTC.

V gene TRBV10-2 combines with J gene TRBJ2-5; no definite D call. This CDR3 has 13 residues. Trimming cost V 2 bases and J 1 base, with 5 bases left between them. CDR1 and CDR2 from the germline V gene are WSHSY and SAAADI. This CDR3 is CASSENSQETQYF. DNA for the CDR3: TGCGCCAGCAGTGAGAATTCCCAAGAGACCCAGTACTTC.

The chain carries TRBV27 and TRBJ2-5, with no clear D. The V end lost 5 bases, the J end lost 3 bases, and 16 bases lay between the germline ends. The CDR3 is 15 residues long. Germline CDR1 MNHEY, CDR2 SMNVEV (reference sequence). As DNA, the CDR3 is TGTGCCAGCAGTCTCAGACGCCTTTCAGAAGAGACCCAGTACTTC. Translation: CASSLRRLSEETQYF.

The chain joins TRBV6-1 to TRBJ2-5; D is uncertain. Trimming removed 0 bases from V and 4 bases from J, with 9 bases in between. This CDR3 region has 14 residues. Per the germline V gene, CDR1 is MNHNS and CDR2 is SASEGT. CDR3 coding DNA: TGTGCCAGCAGTGAAGCGTGGCGTGGAGAGACCCAGTACTTC. It codes for CASSEAWRGETQYF.

The chain joins TRBV29-1 to TRBJ2-5, with TRBD1 matching over 7 bases. CDR3 length equals 12 residues. Germline CDR1 is SQVTM and CDR2 is ANQGSEA. The V segment lost 2 bases and the J segment 3 bases; nucleotides outside the gene matches: 0. DNA for the CDR3: TGCAGCGTTGAAACAGGGGAAGAGACCCAGTACTTC. Protein: CSVETGEETQYF.

CDR3 in DNA: TGTGCCAGCAGCATGGGACAGGGGGACACTGAAGCTTTCTTT. Amino acid sequence: CASSMGQGDTEAFF. J is TRBJ1-1 and V is TRBV5-4; TRBD1 aligns across 11 bases. Trimming cost V 4 bases and J 3 bases; bases outside gene matches: 2. This CDR3 spans 14 amino acids. Germline V lookup: CDR1 SGHNT, CDR2 YYREEE (reference sequence).

The CDR3 DNA follows: TGCGCCAGCAGTCCGGATAGCAATCAGCCCCAGCATTTT. Amino acids: CASSPDSNQPQHF. The chain links TRBV5-1 to TRBJ1-5; D not certain. The V and J ends lost 5 bases and 0 bases respectively, with 6 bases between them. Germline-derived CDR1 and CDR2 are SGHRS and YFSETQ. This CDR3 is 13 amino acids long.

The chain is built from TRBV7-3 and TRBJ2-1; D might be TRBD2 (5 bases). From germline, CDR1 is SGHTA and CDR2 FQGTGA. CDR3 length equals 15 residues. V lost 1 base and J 0 bases, leaving 7 bases between the germline ends. DNA of the CDR3: TGTGCCAGCAGCTTAAGGGGAGACTCCTACAATGAGCAGTTCTTC. Translating it yields CASSLRGDSYNEQFF.

As to this clone: The sample has other DNA sequences that encode this CDR3 too. V usage is TRBV18 and J usage is TRBJ2-3; unclear D gene. The CDR3 has 12 residues. The V gene's germline CDR1 is KGHSH and CDR2 LQKENI. Trimming left V 3 bases short and J 0 bases short, with 1 base between. The CDR3 DNA is TGTGCCAGCTCACCTAGCACAGATACGCAGTATTTT. It codes for CASSPSTDTQYF.